Sequencing of this T cell receptor beta chain was carried out in a study of beta chain features in type 1 diabetes. The CDR3 is 14 residues long. Germline CDR1 SGDLS, CDR2 YYNGEE. The trim removed 4 bases at V and 4 bases at J, leaving 6 bases unmatched. Findings and limits, study-wide: Compared to healthy donors, patients appeared to have naive, central memory and Treg TCRB repertoires that were more alike.

In its sample, this clone was seen a few times. Antigen: not known. Donors underwent one heparinised blood draw, roughly 110 mL on average. cDNA synthesis used the whole RNA isolate, giving expressed TCRB sequences. Here immunoSEQ multiplex PCR was the method, and the copy in TCRdb shows in-frame clones only, minus some. The sample shows 400,000 to 450,000 clones, approximately 15% of them seen only once. The specimen was naive CD4+ T cells from blood. The rearrangement uses TRBV9 and TRBJ2-5; TRBD1 aligns across 8 bases. The receptor was derived from a man younger than 40 in good health. The CDR3 protein is CASSQDRGGETQYF. CDR3 nucleotides: TGTGCCAGCAGCCAAGACAGGGGAGGAGAGACCCAGTACTTC.